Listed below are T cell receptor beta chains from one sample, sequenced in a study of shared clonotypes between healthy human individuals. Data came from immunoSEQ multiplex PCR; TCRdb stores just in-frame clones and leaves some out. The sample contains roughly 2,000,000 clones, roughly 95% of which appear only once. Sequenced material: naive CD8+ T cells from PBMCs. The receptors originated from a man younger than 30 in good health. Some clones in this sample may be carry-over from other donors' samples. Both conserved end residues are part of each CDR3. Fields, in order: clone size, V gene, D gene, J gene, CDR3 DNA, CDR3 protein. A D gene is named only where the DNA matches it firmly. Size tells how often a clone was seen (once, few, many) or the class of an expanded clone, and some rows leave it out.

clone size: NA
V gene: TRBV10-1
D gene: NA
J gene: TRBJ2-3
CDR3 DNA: TGCGCCAGCAGTGATACAACCGGGTTCACAGATACGCAGTATTTT
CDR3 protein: CASSDTTGFTDTQYF

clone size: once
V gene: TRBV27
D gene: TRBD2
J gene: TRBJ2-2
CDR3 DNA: TGTGCCAGCAGGTGGGGAGGGCCGGCCGGGGAGCTGTTTTTT
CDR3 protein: CASRWGGPAGELFF

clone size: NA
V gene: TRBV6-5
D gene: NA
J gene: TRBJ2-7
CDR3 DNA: TGTGCCAGCAGTTACGCGATCTCCTACGAGCAGTACTTC
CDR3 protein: CASSYAISYEQYF

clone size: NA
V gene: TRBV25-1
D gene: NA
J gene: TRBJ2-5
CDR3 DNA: TGTGCCAGCGGCCTTAACCAGGAGACCCAGTACTTC
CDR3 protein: CASGLNQETQYF

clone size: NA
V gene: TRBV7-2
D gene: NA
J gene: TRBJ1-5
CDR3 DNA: TGTGCCAGCAGCTTAACAGGGCAAGCTCGACAGCCCCAGCATTTT
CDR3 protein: CASSLTGQARQPQHF

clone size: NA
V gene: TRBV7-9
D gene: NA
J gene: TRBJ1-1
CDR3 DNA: TGTGCCAGCAGCGACCGGGGGAGGTACACTGAAGCTTTCTTT
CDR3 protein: CASSDRGRYTEAFF

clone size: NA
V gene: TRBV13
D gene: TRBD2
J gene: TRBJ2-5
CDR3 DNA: TGTGCCAGCAGCGCCGGGACTAGGGAGACCCAGTACTTC
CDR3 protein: CASSAGTRETQYF

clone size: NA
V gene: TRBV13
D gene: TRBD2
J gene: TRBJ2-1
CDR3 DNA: TGTGCCAGCAGTCACGCTAGCGGGACCTACAATGAGCAGTTCTTC
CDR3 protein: CASSHASGTYNEQFF

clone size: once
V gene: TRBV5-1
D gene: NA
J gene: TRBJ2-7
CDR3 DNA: TGCGCCAGCAGCCCCGGTGGGGGGGCGGACTACGAGCAGTACTTC
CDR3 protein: CASSPGGGADYEQYF

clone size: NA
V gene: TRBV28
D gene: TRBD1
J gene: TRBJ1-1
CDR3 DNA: TGTGCCAGCACTAGGACAGGGGTCTACACTGAAGCTTTCTTT
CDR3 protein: CASTRTGVYTEAFF

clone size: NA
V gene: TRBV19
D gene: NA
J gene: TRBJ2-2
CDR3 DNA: TGTGCCAGTAGTATTAAGGGGGACACCGGGGAGCTGTTTTTT
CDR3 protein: CASSIKGDTGELFF

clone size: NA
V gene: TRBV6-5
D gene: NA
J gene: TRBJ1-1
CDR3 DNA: TGTGCCAGCAGTTACTTGGGGACCCGACATGAAGCTTTCTTT
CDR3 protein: CASSYLGTRHEAFF

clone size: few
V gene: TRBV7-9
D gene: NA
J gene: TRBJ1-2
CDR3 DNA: TGTGCCAGCAGCTACCTGTCGGCGAATGGCTACACCTTC
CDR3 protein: CASSYLSANGYTF

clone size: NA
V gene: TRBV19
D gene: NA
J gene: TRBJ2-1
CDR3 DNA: TGTGCCAGTAGTATTACATTGGGGGCCTACAATGAGCAGTTCTTC
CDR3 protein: CASSITLGAYNEQFF

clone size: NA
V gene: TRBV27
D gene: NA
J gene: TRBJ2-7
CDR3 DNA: TGTGCCAGCAGACCCCTTGGCCCCAACTACGAGCAGTACTTC
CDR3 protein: CASRPLGPNYEQYF

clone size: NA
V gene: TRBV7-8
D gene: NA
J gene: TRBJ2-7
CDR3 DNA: TGTGCCAGCAGCTTCCGAGGTAGCTACGAGCAGTACTTC
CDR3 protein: CASSFRGSYEQYF

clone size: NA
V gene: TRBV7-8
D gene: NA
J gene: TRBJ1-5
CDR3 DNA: TGTGCCAGCAGCAAACATTTAGACGGGACCGACTATAGCAATCAGCCCCAGCATTTT
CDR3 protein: CASSKHLDGTDYSNQPQHF

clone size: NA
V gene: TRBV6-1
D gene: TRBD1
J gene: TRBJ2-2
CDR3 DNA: TGTGCCAGCAGTCCCCGGGACAGGAACACCGGGGAGCTGTTTTTT
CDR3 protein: CASSPRDRNTGELFF

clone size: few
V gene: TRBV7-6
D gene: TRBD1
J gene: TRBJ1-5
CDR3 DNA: TGTGCCAGCAGCTTAGGACAGGGAAGGAATCAGCCCCAGCATTTT
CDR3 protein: CASSLGQGRNQPQHF

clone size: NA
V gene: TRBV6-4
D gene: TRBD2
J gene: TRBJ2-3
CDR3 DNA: TGTGCCAGCAGTGACTCCCCCGGGACTAGCGTCACAGATACGCAGTATTTT
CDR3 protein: CASSDSPGTSVTDTQYF

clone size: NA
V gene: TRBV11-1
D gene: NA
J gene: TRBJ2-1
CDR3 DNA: TGTGCCAGCAGCTTCCGAGTTGGCCTGGGGGGCAACAATGAGCAGTTCTTC
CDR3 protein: CASSFRVGLGGNNEQFF

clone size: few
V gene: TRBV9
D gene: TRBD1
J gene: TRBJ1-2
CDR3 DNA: TGTGCCAGCAGCGTGGGACAGGGAGTCTATGGCTACACCTTC
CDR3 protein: CASSVGQGVYGYTF

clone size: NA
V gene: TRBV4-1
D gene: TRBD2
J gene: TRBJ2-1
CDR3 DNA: TGCGCCAGCAGCCAAACGGGTTGGGAGGGATCCTACAATGAGCAGTTCTTC
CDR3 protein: CASSQTGWEGSYNEQFF

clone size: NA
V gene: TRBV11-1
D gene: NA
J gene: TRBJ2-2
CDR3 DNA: TGTGCCAGCAGTGGTTTCCTAGGTGACGGGGAGCTGTTTTTT
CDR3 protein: CASSGFLGDGELFF

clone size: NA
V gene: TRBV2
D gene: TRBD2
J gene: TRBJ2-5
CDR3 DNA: TGTGCCAGCAGGGTCCGGGACGGGAGGGAGACCCAGTACTTC
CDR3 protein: CASRVRDGRETQYF

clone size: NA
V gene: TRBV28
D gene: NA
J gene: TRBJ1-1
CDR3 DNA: TGTGCCAGCAAAAGAGTTTGGAGCACTGAAGCTTTCTTT
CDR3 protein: CASKRVWSTEAFF

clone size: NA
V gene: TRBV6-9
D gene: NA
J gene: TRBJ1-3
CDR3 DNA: TGTGCCAGCAGTTCGACGCCCAGCTCTGGAAACACCATATATTTT
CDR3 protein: CASSSTPSSGNTIYF

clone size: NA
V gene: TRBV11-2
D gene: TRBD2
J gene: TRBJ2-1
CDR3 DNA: TGTGCCAGCAGCTTATTCCCACTAGCGGGAGTTAGCTACAATGAGCAGTTCTTC
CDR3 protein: CASSLFPLAGVSYNEQFF

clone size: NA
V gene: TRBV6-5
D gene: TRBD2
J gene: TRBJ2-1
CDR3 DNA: TGTGCCAGCAGCACTCTAGCGGACGAGCAGTTCTTC
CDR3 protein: CASSTLADEQFF

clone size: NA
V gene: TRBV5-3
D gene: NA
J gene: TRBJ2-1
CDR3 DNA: TGTGCCTCCAGCTCGCCCCGCGGGGAAAGGTTCTTC
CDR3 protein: CASSSPRGERFF

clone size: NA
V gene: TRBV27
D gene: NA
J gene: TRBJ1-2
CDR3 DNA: TGTGCCAGCAGTATAACCGGGGGTCGCTTCTATGGCTACACCTTC
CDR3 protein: CASSITGGRFYGYTF

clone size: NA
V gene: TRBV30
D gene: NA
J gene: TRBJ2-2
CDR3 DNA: TGTGCCTGGAGTGTACTTTCCATGGGCGGGGAGCTGTTTTTT
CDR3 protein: CAWSVLSMGGELFF

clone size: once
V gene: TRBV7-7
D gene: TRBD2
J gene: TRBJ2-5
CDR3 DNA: TGTGCCAGCAGCCCTACTAGCGGGAGCGGGGAGACCCAGTACTTC
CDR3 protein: CASSPTSGSGETQYF

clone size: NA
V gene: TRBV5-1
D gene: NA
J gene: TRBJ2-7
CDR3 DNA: TGCGCCAGCAGTCTGGACGGCGGTGCAAACGAGCAGTACTTC
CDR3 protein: CASSLDGGANEQYF

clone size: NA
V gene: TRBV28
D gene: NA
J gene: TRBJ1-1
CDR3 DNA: TGTGCCTGCAGACAGGTTCGGCGCAGCACTGAAGCTTTCTTT
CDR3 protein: CACRQVRRSTEAFF

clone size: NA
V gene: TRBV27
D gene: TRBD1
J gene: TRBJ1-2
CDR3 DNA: TGTGCCAGCAGTTTATCAGCAGGGGGCTACAACTATGGCTACACCTTC
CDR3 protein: CASSLSAGGYNYGYTF

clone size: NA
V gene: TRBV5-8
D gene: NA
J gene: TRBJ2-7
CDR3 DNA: TGTGCCAGCAGCTCCCTCGAGGGACTGGAGGCCGAGCAGTACTTC
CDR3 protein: CASSSLEGLEAEQYF

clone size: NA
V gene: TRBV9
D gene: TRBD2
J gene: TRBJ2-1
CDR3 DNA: TGTGCCAGCAGCGTGACTAGCGGTTCTTCCTACAATGAGCAGTTCTTC
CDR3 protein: CASSVTSGSSYNEQFF

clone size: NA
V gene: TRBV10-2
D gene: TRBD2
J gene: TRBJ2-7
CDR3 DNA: TGCGCCAGCAGTGACGGGCTAGCGGGGCCGGGACAGTACTTC
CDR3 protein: CASSDGLAGPGQYF

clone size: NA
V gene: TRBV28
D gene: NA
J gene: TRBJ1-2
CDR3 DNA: TGTGCCAGCCGACCAATCCCCGGGGCCGTCTATGGCTACACCTTC
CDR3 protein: CASRPIPGAVYGYTF

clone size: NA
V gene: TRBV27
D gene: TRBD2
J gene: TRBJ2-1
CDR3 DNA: TGTGCCAGCAGAATCTCGGGAGGGGGCTCCTACAATGAGCAGTTCTTC
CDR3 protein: CASRISGGGSYNEQFF

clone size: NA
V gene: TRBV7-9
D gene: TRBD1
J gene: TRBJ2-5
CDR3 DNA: TGTGCCAGCAGCACAGGGGTGTCGGAGACCCAGTACTTC
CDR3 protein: CASSTGVSETQYF

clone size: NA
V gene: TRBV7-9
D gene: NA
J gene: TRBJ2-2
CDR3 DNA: TGTGCCAGCAGCCCAACCCTCGCCGGGGAGCTGTTTTTT
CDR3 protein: CASSPTLAGELFF

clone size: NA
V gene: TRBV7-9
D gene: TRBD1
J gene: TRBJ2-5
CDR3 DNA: TGTGCCAGCAGCCCCTGGGACAGGGAAGAGACCCAGTACTTC
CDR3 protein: CASSPWDREETQYF

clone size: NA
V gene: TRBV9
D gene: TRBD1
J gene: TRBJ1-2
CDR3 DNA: TGTGCCAGCAGCGTTGGACAGGGAGTCAACTATGGCTACACCTTC
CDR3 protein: CASSVGQGVNYGYTF

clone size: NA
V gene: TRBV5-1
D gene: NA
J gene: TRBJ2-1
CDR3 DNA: TGCGCCAGCAGCTTACGAACAGTGAACTACCCCAAGAGCTCCTACAATGAGCAGTTCTTC
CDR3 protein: CASSLRTVNYPKSSYNEQFF

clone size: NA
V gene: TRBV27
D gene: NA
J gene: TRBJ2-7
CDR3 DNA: TGTGCCAGCAGTTTGGGCAGGGGATACGAGCAGTACTTC
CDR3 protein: CASSLGRGYEQYF